One and the same sample provided the 5 T cell receptor beta chains below, sequenced in a study of OX40 agonist ivuxolimab in advanced cancers. Sequencing used immunoSEQ multiplex PCR; TCRdb keeps in-frame clones, though not all of them. The sample lists 60,000 or so clones, approximately 86% seen once, with approximately 0.92% in the top ten. The sequencing used CD4+ or CD8+ T cells sorted from blood, collected in a trial of the OX40 agonist ivuxolimab. The receptors were sampled from an adult with an advanced solid tumor such as melanoma, head and neck, liver or kidney cancer.

V gene TRBV5-1 combines with J gene TRBJ1-2; TRBD1 might be the D (6 bases). Germline CDR1 reads SGHRS; CDR2 reads YFSETQ. Trimming pared 4 bases from V and 8 bases from J, leaving 12 bases between. This CDR3 is 12 amino acids long. CDR3 amino acids: CASSNYREGYTF. CDR3 DNA: TGCGCCAGCAGCAACTACAGGGAAGGCTACACCTTC.

J is TRBJ2-7 and V is TRBV28; D possibly uses TRBD1 or TRBD2 (5 bases each). The germline CDR1 and CDR2 sequences are MDHEN and SYDVKM. The length of the CDR3 is 14 residues. V lost 3 bases, J lost 5 bases, and 14 bases lay in between. The CDR3 DNA follows: TGTGCCAGCAGTTTTAGTCCGGGGACCCACGAGCAGTACTTC. This codes for CASSFSPGTHEQYF.

The chain has TRBV18 and TRBJ1-5; no reliable D call. Germline V gives CDR1 KGHSH, CDR2 LQKENI. This CDR3 is built from 16 residues. Trimming shortened V by 3 bases and J by 0 bases, and 12 bases separated the two germline ends. CDR3 DNA: TGTGCCAGCTCACCCACGACGGTGTATAGCAATCAGCCCCAGCATTTT. It encodes CASSPTTVYSNQPQHF.

This clone was seen once. The CDR3 region is CASSVEGSGNTIYF. The DNA for the CDR3 is TGTGCCAGCAGCGTAGAGGGCTCTGGAAACACCATATATTTT. The chain has TRBV9 and TRBJ1-3; D is ambiguous. The CDR3 has 14 amino acids. Germline-derived CDR1 and CDR2 are SGDLS and YYNGEE. V lost 0 bases, J lost 0 bases, and 4 bases lay in between.

This CDR3 is CASSLSGGGYTF. CDR3 coding DNA: TGTGCCAGCAGCTTAAGTGGGGGCGGCTACACCTTC. The V call is TRBV7-9, the J call TRBJ1-2; D might be TRBD1 (6 bases). V was cut by 2 bases and J by 8 bases, with 9 bases left in between. CDR1 and CDR2 from the germline V gene are SEHNR and FQNEAQ (reference sequence). The CDR3 has 12 amino acids.